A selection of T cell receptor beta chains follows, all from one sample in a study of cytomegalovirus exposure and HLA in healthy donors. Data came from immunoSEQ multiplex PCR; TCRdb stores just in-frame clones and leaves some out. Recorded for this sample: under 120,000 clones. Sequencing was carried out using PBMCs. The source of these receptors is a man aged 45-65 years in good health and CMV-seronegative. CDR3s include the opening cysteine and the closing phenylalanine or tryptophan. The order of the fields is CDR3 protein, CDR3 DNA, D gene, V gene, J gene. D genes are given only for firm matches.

CDR3 protein: CASSLVGGGDYGYTF
CDR3 DNA: TGTGCCAGCAGCTTAGTAGGTGGAGGGGACTATGGCTACACCTTC
D gene: -
V gene: TRBV11-2
J gene: TRBJ1-2

CDR3 protein: CASSPGLADYNEQFF
CDR3 DNA: TGTGCCAGCAGCCCGGGACTAGCGGATTACAATGAGCAGTTCTTC
D gene: TRBD2
V gene: TRBV7-2
J gene: TRBJ2-1

CDR3 protein: CASSPFNDRSYNEQFF
CDR3 DNA: TGTGCCAGCTCACCATTTAACGACAGGTCCTACAATGAGCAGTTCTTC
D gene: -
V gene: TRBV18
J gene: TRBJ2-1

CDR3 protein: CAWSRSGGPVRQYF
CDR3 DNA: TGTGCCTGGAGTAGATCGGGAGGGCCAGTACGGCAGTATTTT
D gene: TRBD2
V gene: TRBV30
J gene: TRBJ2-3

CDR3 protein: CASSAYPRGKGTEAFF
CDR3 DNA: TGTGCCAGCAGCGCCTACCCCAGGGGGAAGGGCACTGAAGCTTTCTTT
D gene: TRBD1
V gene: TRBV7-2
J gene: TRBJ1-1

CDR3 protein: CASSFRGGRELFF
CDR3 DNA: TGTGCCAGCAGTTTTCGGGGGGGCCGGGAGCTGTTTTTT
D gene: TRBD2
V gene: TRBV27
J gene: TRBJ2-2

CDR3 protein: CASSQSPLAGGYEQYF
CDR3 DNA: TGTGCCAGCAGCCAAAGTCCACTAGCGGGAGGCTACGAGCAGTACTTC
D gene: TRBD2
V gene: TRBV5-4
J gene: TRBJ2-7

CDR3 protein: CASSQEVGTAYGYTF
CDR3 DNA: TGCGCCAGCAGCCAAGAGGTTGGGACAGCTTATGGCTACACCTTC
D gene: TRBD1
V gene: TRBV4-3
J gene: TRBJ1-2

CDR3 protein: CASSVDPSSNQPQHF
CDR3 DNA: TGTGCCAGCAGCGTAGATCCGAGTAGCAATCAGCCCCAGCATTTT
D gene: -
V gene: TRBV9
J gene: TRBJ1-5

CDR3 protein: CASSGPGQGWADTQYF
CDR3 DNA: TGTGCCAGCAGTGGGCCGGGACAGGGGTGGGCAGATACGCAGTATTTT
D gene: TRBD1
V gene: TRBV2
J gene: TRBJ2-3

CDR3 protein: CASSLVSQGNTGELFF
CDR3 DNA: TGCGCCAGCAGCTTGGTATCTCAGGGAAACACCGGGGAGCTGTTTTTT
D gene: -
V gene: TRBV5-1
J gene: TRBJ2-2

CDR3 protein: CASSLWTGESEQYF
CDR3 DNA: TGTGCCAGTAGCCTGTGGACAGGGGAAAGCGAGCAGTACTTC
D gene: TRBD1
V gene: TRBV19
J gene: TRBJ2-7

CDR3 protein: CASSPRDRPKSGNTIYF
CDR3 DNA: TGTGCCAGCAGCCCACGGGACAGGCCCAAGTCTGGAAACACCATATATTTT
D gene: TRBD1
V gene: TRBV7-6
J gene: TRBJ1-3

CDR3 protein: CASSLIQGTVTEAFF
CDR3 DNA: TGCGCCAGCAGCCTAATACAGGGCACGGTCACTGAAGCTTTCTTT
D gene: -
V gene: TRBV5-1
J gene: TRBJ1-1

CDR3 protein: CASSQDRTAYTEAFF
CDR3 DNA: TGCGCCAGCAGCCAAGATCGGACAGCCTACACTGAAGCTTTCTTT
D gene: -
V gene: TRBV4-3
J gene: TRBJ1-1

CDR3 protein: CASSVDSSSYNEQFF
CDR3 DNA: TGTGCCAGCAGTGTGGACAGCAGCTCCTACAATGAGCAGTTCTTC
D gene: -
V gene: TRBV6-5
J gene: TRBJ2-1

CDR3 protein: CASSPPSQETQYF
CDR3 DNA: TGTGCCAGCAGCCCGCCGAGCCAAGAGACCCAGTACTTC
D gene: -
V gene: TRBV7-9
J gene: TRBJ2-5

CDR3 protein: CASSALGTSNQPQHF
CDR3 DNA: TGTGCCAGCAGTGCGTTGGGCACGAGCAATCAGCCCCAGCATTTT
D gene: -
V gene: TRBV6-1
J gene: TRBJ1-5

CDR3 protein: CASTEEKASNTEAFF
CDR3 DNA: TGTGCCAGCACCGAGGAGAAGGCCAGTAACACTGAAGCTTTCTTT
D gene: -
V gene: TRBV6-1
J gene: TRBJ1-1

CDR3 protein: CASSLSGGRNLRTEAFF
CDR3 DNA: TGTGCCAGCAGTTTATCGGGAGGACGGAACTTAAGGACTGAAGCTTTCTTT
D gene: -
V gene: TRBV28
J gene: TRBJ1-1

CDR3 protein: CASSRGNRDLGTEAFF
CDR3 DNA: TGCGCCAGCAGCAGGGGGAACAGGGATCTGGGCACTGAAGCTTTCTTT
D gene: -
V gene: TRBV5-1
J gene: TRBJ1-1

CDR3 protein: CASSVGGGSYNEQFF
CDR3 DNA: TGTGCCAGCTCAGTAGGGGGGGGCTCCTACAATGAGCAGTTCTTC
D gene: -
V gene: TRBV18
J gene: TRBJ2-1

CDR3 protein: CASSLTGITNTEAFF
CDR3 DNA: TGTGCCAGCAGCTTGACAGGGATTACGAACACTGAAGCTTTCTTT
D gene: TRBD1
V gene: TRBV7-2
J gene: TRBJ1-1

CDR3 protein: CASSSWASDNYEQYF
CDR3 DNA: TGTGCCAGCAGCTCTTGGGCTAGCGATAACTACGAGCAGTACTTC
D gene: -
V gene: TRBV13
J gene: TRBJ2-7

CDR3 protein: CASTSGRQLEQFF
CDR3 DNA: TGTGCCAGCACTAGCGGGAGGCAATTGGAGCAGTTCTTC
D gene: TRBD2
V gene: TRBV7-9
J gene: TRBJ2-1